This T cell receptor (beta chain) was captured by sequencing in a study of breast tumors, draining lymph nodes, adjacent tissues. This clonotype was recorded many times. Its antigen is not known. Samples came from axillary lymph nodes draining the breast cancer. Via MiXCR, TCRdb re-called the multiplex PCR reads, giving one row per CDR3 protein. This table holds about 100,000 distinct CDR3 sequences, around 20% found once. Points from the study as a whole: Tumor TCR diversity was below lymph nodes but above nontumor tissue. Luminal-like breast cancer showed significantly greater tumor-nontumor repertoire similarity than basal-like breast cancer did. Most tumor T cells seemingly derive from lymph node, then expand in tumor. That most tumor T cells come from lymph nodes remained unproven.

The junction had 34 bases not matched to a gene; V was cut back by 10 bases and J by 2 bases. Germline-derived CDR1 and CDR2 are WSHSY and SAAADI. The CDR3 extends over 23 amino acids. Sequencing was carried out using axillary lymph node tissue. V gene TRBV10-2 combines with J gene TRBJ2-7; 11 bases match TRBD1. The receptor was isolated from a female donor with breast cancer. Some clones in this sample may be carry-over from other donors' samples. The CDR3: CAIPVGTGGALGIGEIETYEQYF. CDR3 DNA sequence: TGCGCCATTCCCGTTGGGACAGGGGGTGCGTTAGGAATAGGGGAAATAGAGACCTACGAGCAGTACTTC.